This paragraph covers one T cell receptor (beta chain) sequence. The antigen is undetermined. The donors formed part of the approximately 110-subject validation cohort, distinct from the approximately 670-subject first cohort. The data were produced by immunoSEQ multiplex PCR, yet TCRdb's version contains in-frame clones alone and is incomplete. The sample lists about 56,000 clones, roughly 92% occurring once. This entry belongs to a study of cytomegalovirus exposure and HLA in healthy donors. Study observations and caveats: Reported results showed that the classifier diagnosed cytomegalovirus status with high specificity and sensitivity. The TCR clusters that emerged in the first cohort tended, a later analysis found, to co-occur in the 95 to 150 validation repertoires. The authors enumerated 150 to 200 TCR beta chains as linked to cytomegalovirus.

Trimming shortened V by 6 bases and J by 4 bases, and 17 bases separated the two germline ends. Germline V gene sequence: CDR1 LNHDA, CDR2 SQIVND (reference sequence). The CDR3 sequence is 15 residues long. The J gene is TRBJ2-3, the V gene TRBV19; D possibly corresponds to TRBD1 (6 bases). Source material: PBMCs. This clonotype originated in a man between 18 and 29 years old in good health and CMV-seronegative. CDR3 region: CASSLGGRVSDTQYF. The CDR3 DNA reads TGTGCCAGTAGCCTAGGGGGTCGGGTATCAGATACGCAGTATTTT.